Listed below are T cell receptor beta chains from one sample, sequenced in a study of cytomegalovirus exposure and HLA in healthy donors. Generated by immunoSEQ multiplex PCR, the TCRdb table keeps only in-frame clones and is missing some. Among roughly 150,000 clones listed, about 85% were seen once. The sequenced material came from PBMCs. These receptors were obtained from a man aged 30 to 39 in good health and CMV-seropositive. The CDR3 runs from the conserved cysteine through the conserved F or W. The D gene is left open where the match is weak. The listing skips clone size in some rows; elsewhere it reads once, few, many or a size class.

TRBV11-3,TRBD2,.,TRBJ2-2,CASTRGTSGAGELFF,TGTGCCAGCACCCGAGGGACTAGCGGGGCCGGGGAGCTGTTTTTT
TRBV27,.,.,TRBJ2-7,CASSYTGIVDPYEQYF,TGTGCCAGCAGTTATACAGGGATAGTGGATCCCTACGAGCAGTACTTC
TRBV29-1,.,.,TRBJ1-2,CSVLVANYGYTF,TGCAGCGTTCTCGTAGCTAACTATGGCTACACCTTC
TRBV5-1,TRBD2,.,TRBJ2-1,CASSSLSGGAYNEQFF,TGCGCCAGCAGCTCTCTAAGCGGGGGGGCCTACAATGAGCAGTTCTTC
TRBV5-1,.,.,TRBJ2-4,CASRRDALAKNIQYF,TGCGCCAGCAGGCGGGATGCTCTAGCCAAAAACATTCAGTACTTC
TRBV10-1,TRBD1,few,TRBJ1-6,CASSKGQANSPLHF,TGCGCCAGCAGCAAGGGACAGGCTAATTCACCCCTCCACTTT
TRBV7-9,.,.,TRBJ2-5,CASSEGTGLETQYF,TGTGCCAGCAGCGAAGGCACAGGGTTAGAGACCCAGTACTTC
TRBV18,.,once,TRBJ1-2,CASSRAGDYGYTF,TGTGCCAGCTCAAGAGCGGGGGACTATGGCTACACCTTC
TRBV4-3,TRBD2,.,TRBJ2-5,CASSQGTSGSETQYF,TGCGCCAGCAGCCAAGGGACTAGCGGGAGTGAGACCCAGTACTTC
TRBV7-9,.,.,TRBJ2-5,CSSSLASETQYF,TGTTCCAGCAGCTTAGCTTCGGAGACCCAGTACTTC
TRBV19,.,few,TRBJ1-3,CASSLPAGASGNTIYF,TGTGCCAGTAGTCTCCCGGCAGGGGCTTCTGGAAACACCATATATTTT
TRBV7-9,.,.,TRBJ2-7,CASSFFSTGVSYEQYF,TGTGCCAGCAGCTTTTTTTCGACTGGTGTGTCCTACGAGCAGTACTTC
TRBV4-1,TRBD1,.,TRBJ2-7,CASSGGGTGDYEQYF,TGCGCCAGCAGTGGGGGGGGGACAGGGGACTACGAGCAGTACTTC
TRBV29-1,TRBD1,.,TRBJ1-2,CSVEPGQGVGYTF,TGCAGCGTTGAACCGGGACAGGGGGTTGGCTACACCTTC
TRBV2,TRBD1,many,TRBJ1-1,CASSQQGRSTEAFF,TGTGCCAGCAGTCAACAGGGGAGAAGCACTGAAGCTTTCTTT
TRBV7-2,.,.,TRBJ2-3,CASSLRVSPDTQYF,TGTGCCAGCAGCTTAAGAGTAAGTCCGGATACGCAGTATTTT
TRBV7-3,TRBD2,.,TRBJ2-2,CASSATGTRANTGELFF,TGTGCCAGCAGCGCCACCGGGACTAGGGCGAACACCGGGGAGCTGTTTTTT
TRBV15,.,.,TRBJ1-4,CATSAPGKLFF,TGTGCCACCAGCGCTCCAGGAAAACTGTTTTTT
TRBV5-1,TRBD2,.,TRBJ2-7,CASSLRASGRASNEQYF,TGCGCCAGCAGCTTGAGGGCTAGCGGGAGGGCTAGCAACGAGCAGTACTTC
TRBV5-1,.,once,TRBJ2-1,CASSLTPGEANEQFF,TGCGCCAGCAGCTTGACCCCAGGGGAAGCCAATGAGCAGTTCTTC
TRBV9,.,once,TRBJ2-7,CASSVGQEASYEQYF,TGTGCCAGCAGCGTAGGACAGGAAGCCTCCTACGAGCAGTACTTC
TRBV28,.,.,TRBJ1-1,CASSLSDTEAFF,TGTGCCAGCAGTTTATCCGACACTGAAGCTTTCTTT
TRBV18,.,few,TRBJ1-1,CASSLTVNTEAFF,TGTGCCAGCTCACTAACAGTGAACACTGAAGCTTTCTTT
TRBV7-2,.,.,TRBJ2-1,CASSLSGYNEQFF,TGTGCCAGCAGCCTTAGCGGCTACAATGAGCAGTTCTTC
TRBV12-5,.,.,TRBJ2-1,CASGESGYNEQFF,TGTGCTAGTGGAGAGAGCGGATACAATGAGCAGTTCTTC
TRBV27,.,.,TRBJ2-1,CASNSAGDEQFF,TGTGCCAGCAACTCAGCGGGCGATGAGCAGTTCTTC
TRBV19,.,few,TRBJ2-6,CASSTGLSGANVLTF,TGTGCCAGTAGTACTGGGCTCTCTGGGGCCAACGTCCTGACTTTC
TRBV11-2,TRBD2,.,TRBJ2-7,CASSRTSGKPYEQYF,TGTGCCAGCAGCCGGACTAGCGGGAAGCCGTACGAGCAGTACTTC
TRBV7-2,TRBD2,.,TRBJ2-7,CASKYSGSAGYEQYF,TGTGCCAGCAAATATAGCGGGAGTGCTGGCTACGAGCAGTACTTC
TRBV19,TRBD1,once,TRBJ2-1,CASSLTGGRYNEQFF,TGTGCCAGTAGTTTGACAGGGGGCAGATACAATGAGCAGTTCTTC
TRBV5-4,TRBD2,.,TRBJ2-5,CASSPAGLAGGGGETQYF,TGTGCCAGCAGCCCGGCCGGGCTAGCGGGAGGAGGTGGAGAGACCCAGTACTTC
TRBV5-6,TRBD1,.,TRBJ1-5,CASSKTGTGIWQPQHF,TGTGCCAGCAGCAAAACCGGGACAGGGATCTGGCAGCCCCAGCATTTT
TRBV5-6,TRBD2,.,TRBJ2-7,CASSSRVGDSGRAKYEQYF,TGTGCCAGCAGCTCGCGAGTTGGGGATAGCGGGAGGGCCAAATACGAGCAGTACTTC
TRBV10-3,TRBD2,.,TRBJ2-1,CAISNQAGGNEQFF,TGTGCCATCAGTAACCAAGCGGGAGGAAATGAGCAGTTCTTC
TRBV9,.,.,TRBJ2-3,CASSPRGPSSTDTQYF,TGTGCCAGCAGCCCCCGAGGTCCATCTAGCACAGATACGCAGTATTTT
TRBV4-3,.,.,TRBJ2-6,CASSQGITNSGANVLTF,TGCGCCAGCAGCCAGGGCATAACGAACTCTGGGGCCAACGTCCTGACTTTC
TRBV27,.,.,TRBJ1-5,CASSSGIGNQPQHF,TGTGCCAGCAGTTCAGGGATCGGCAATCAGCCCCAGCATTTT
TRBV7-8,TRBD2,.,TRBJ2-2,CASSPGLAGTIGELFF,TGTGCCAGCAGCCCGGGACTAGCGGGAACCATCGGGGAGCTGTTTTTT
TRBV5-1,TRBD2,.,TRBJ2-3,CASTYLAGGTDTQYF,TGCGCCAGCACCTATCTAGCGGGAGGAACGGATACGCAGTATTTT
TRBV7-2,.,.,TRBJ2-1,CASSLSGGTPYNEQFF,TGTGCCAGCAGCTTATCAGGCGGGACTCCCTACAATGAGCAGTTCTTC
TRBV19,.,.,TRBJ2-3,CASSQGGVFTDTQYF,TGTGCCAGTAGTCAAGGGGGGGTTTTCACAGATACGCAGTATTTT
TRBV18,.,.,TRBJ2-5,CASSLDRGETQYF,TGTGCCAGCTCACTGGACAGAGGGGAGACCCAGTACTTC
TRBV27,.,.,TRBJ1-2,CASSLYRGTNYGYTF,TGTGCCAGCAGTTTATATCGTGGCACGAACTATGGCTACACCTTC
TRBV5-1,.,.,TRBJ2-2,CASSPWPMRTGELFF,TGCGCCAGCAGCCCCTGGCCGATGAGGACCGGGGAGCTGTTTTTT
TRBV5-8,.,.,TRBJ1-1,CASSLWGGWNTEAFF,TGTGCCAGCAGCTTATGGGGAGGGTGGAACACTGAAGCTTTCTTT
TRBV11-3,TRBD2,.,TRBJ2-1,CASSSDLAGALDEQFF,TGTGCCAGCAGCTCGGATCTAGCGGGAGCATTGGATGAGCAGTTCTTC
TRBV5-4,TRBD2,.,TRBJ2-1,CASSLGGLGNNEQFF,TGTGCCAGCAGCTTGGGGGGACTAGGAAACAATGAGCAGTTCTTC